This is a list of T cell receptor beta chains from one sample in a study of blood T cell repertoires in COVID-19. This table comes from immunoSEQ multiplex PCR, and its TCRdb copy is limited to in-frame clones, with some not included. In the table there are approximately 150,000 clones, over 80% of which are singletons. Sequencing was carried out using peripheral blood. The receptors shown here come from a man younger than 40 with COVID-19, enrolled during active disease. CDR3s include the opening cysteine and the closing phenylalanine or tryptophan. D genes are given only for firm matches. Some rows have no size entry. The others give once, few or many, or a class for an expanded clone.

j_gene: TRBJ1-6; d_gene: .; abundance: .; v_gene: TRBV4-2; CDR3nt: TGTGCCAGCAGCGCCGGACAGAATAATTCACCCCTCCACTTT; CDR3aa: CASSAGQNNSPLHF
j_gene: TRBJ2-5; d_gene: .; abundance: .; v_gene: TRBV4-3; CDR3nt: TGCGCCAGCAGCCAAGAAGGAGTGGGGCAGGGAGGAGAGACCCAGTACTTC; CDR3aa: CASSQEGVGQGGETQYF
j_gene: TRBJ2-5; d_gene: TRBD1; abundance: .; v_gene: TRBV6-6; CDR3nt: TGTGCCAGCAGTCGATACGGACAGGGGGCGTCGGAGACCCAGTACTTC; CDR3aa: CASSRYGQGASETQYF
j_gene: TRBJ2-3; d_gene: TRBD2; abundance: .; v_gene: TRBV19; CDR3nt: TGTGCCAGTAGTCCCAGCGGGGGCACAGATACGCAGTATTTT; CDR3aa: CASSPSGGTDTQYF
j_gene: TRBJ2-3; d_gene: TRBD2; abundance: .; v_gene: TRBV4-2; CDR3nt: TGTGCCAGCAGCCAGTCGACTAGCGGGAGTGGAGCAGATACGCAGTATTTT; CDR3aa: CASSQSTSGSGADTQYF
j_gene: TRBJ1-5; d_gene: TRBD1; abundance: .; v_gene: TRBV27; CDR3nt: TGTGCCAGCAGTTTATCGGGACAGGGCCAGCCCCAGCATTTT; CDR3aa: CASSLSGQGQPQHF
j_gene: TRBJ2-5; d_gene: .; abundance: .; v_gene: TRBV24-1; CDR3nt: TGTGCCACCAAGGACACAAACCAAGAGACCCAGTACTTC; CDR3aa: CATKDTNQETQYF
j_gene: TRBJ1-2; d_gene: TRBD1; abundance: few; v_gene: TRBV11-2; CDR3nt: TGTGCCAGCAGCGACCTTCGGACAGGGGGAAACTATGGCTACACCTTC; CDR3aa: CASSDLRTGGNYGYTF
j_gene: TRBJ1-1; d_gene: .; abundance: many; v_gene: TRBV19; CDR3nt: TGTGCCAGTAGTATTGGGGGCGTGGTCACTGAAGCTTTCTTT; CDR3aa: CASSIGGVVTEAFF
j_gene: TRBJ2-3; d_gene: TRBD2; abundance: .; v_gene: TRBV7-2; CDR3nt: TGTGCCAGCAGCTCAAGCGGGAGCGTGACAGATACGCAGTATTTT; CDR3aa: CASSSSGSVTDTQYF
j_gene: TRBJ1-1; d_gene: .; abundance: .; v_gene: TRBV28; CDR3nt: TGTGCCAGCAGTCCCCCGGGGAGTTTGAACACTGAAGCTTTCTTT; CDR3aa: CASSPPGSLNTEAFF
j_gene: TRBJ2-1; d_gene: .; abundance: .; v_gene: TRBV19; CDR3nt: TGTGCCAGTAGTATTCCAGGGGTGGGGGAGCAGTTCTTC; CDR3aa: CASSIPGVGEQFF
j_gene: TRBJ2-1; d_gene: TRBD2; abundance: .; v_gene: TRBV12-5; CDR3nt: TGTGCTAGTGGTCTCCGAATAGCGGGGGATAGCTCCTACAATGAGCAGTTCTTC; CDR3aa: CASGLRIAGDSSYNEQFF
j_gene: TRBJ2-1; d_gene: TRBD1; abundance: once; v_gene: TRBV11-2; CDR3nt: TGTGCCAGCAGCGCCGACAGGGAGATCTACAATGAGCAGTTCTTC; CDR3aa: CASSADREIYNEQFF
j_gene: TRBJ2-4; d_gene: .; abundance: .; v_gene: TRBV5-5; CDR3nt: TGTGCCAGCAGCCCCGAGGGGGGGCCCATTCAGTACTTC; CDR3aa: CASSPEGGPIQYF
j_gene: TRBJ2-1; d_gene: .; abundance: .; v_gene: TRBV3-1/TRBV3-2; CDR3nt: TGTGCCAGCGGGGGGGCATCCTACAATGAGCAGTTCTTC; CDR3aa: CASGGASYNEQFF
j_gene: TRBJ2-3; d_gene: TRBD2; abundance: .; v_gene: TRBV10-2; CDR3nt: TGCGCCAGCATACCTAGCGGGAGCCCCCCAGATACGCAGTATTTT; CDR3aa: CASIPSGSPPDTQYF
j_gene: TRBJ2-1; d_gene: TRBD2; abundance: .; v_gene: TRBV11-2; CDR3nt: TGTGCCAGCAGGAGACTAGCGGGAGGGTCAGGACAGTTCTTC; CDR3aa: CASRRLAGGSGQFF
j_gene: TRBJ1-3; d_gene: TRBD1; abundance: .; v_gene: TRBV28; CDR3nt: TGTGCCAGCAGCCGACCCGGGACAGGGCGTACCATATATTTT; CDR3aa: CASSRPGTGRTIYF
j_gene: TRBJ2-1; d_gene: .; abundance: .; v_gene: TRBV21-1; CDR3nt: TGTGCCAGCAGCAAAAAGGAGGTGTGGTCTCTGAACCCCTACAATGAGCAGTTCTTC; CDR3aa: CASSKKEVWSLNPYNEQFF
j_gene: TRBJ2-1; d_gene: TRBD2; abundance: .; v_gene: TRBV6-5; CDR3nt: TGTGCCAGCTCCGCGGGGGGACATTCCTACAATGAGCAGTTCTTC; CDR3aa: CASSAGGHSYNEQFF
j_gene: TRBJ2-2; d_gene: .; abundance: .; v_gene: TRBV27; CDR3nt: TGTGCCAGCAGGAGTCGAGCGAACACCGGGGAGCTGTTTTTT; CDR3aa: CASRSRANTGELFF
j_gene: TRBJ1-1; d_gene: TRBD1; abundance: .; v_gene: TRBV18; CDR3nt: TGTGCCAGCTCGACGGACAGGGGGACTGAAGCTTTCTTT; CDR3aa: CASSTDRGTEAFF
j_gene: TRBJ2-2; d_gene: .; abundance: .; v_gene: TRBV5-4; CDR3nt: TGTGCCAGTAAAATCTTCGGCGGAAACACCGGGGAGCTGTTTTTT; CDR3aa: CASKIFGGNTGELFF
j_gene: TRBJ1-3; d_gene: .; abundance: .; v_gene: TRBV11-2; CDR3nt: TGTGCCAGCAGCCCGGTGGAGGGCCTGAGCTCTGGAAACACCATATATTTT; CDR3aa: CASSPVEGLSSGNTIYF
j_gene: TRBJ1-1; d_gene: TRBD1; abundance: .; v_gene: TRBV27; CDR3nt: TGTGCCAGCAGTTTTAGGGACAGGGGGCGAAATGAAGCTTTCTTT; CDR3aa: CASSFRDRGRNEAFF
j_gene: TRBJ1-5; d_gene: TRBD1; abundance: .; v_gene: TRBV3-1/TRBV3-2; CDR3nt: TGTGCCAGCAGCCTCCGACAGGGGGGCGTCAATCAGCCCCAGCATTTT; CDR3aa: CASSLRQGGVNQPQHF
j_gene: TRBJ1-6; d_gene: TRBD1; abundance: .; v_gene: TRBV6-5; CDR3nt: TGTGCCAGCACCGTGGGGACAGGGAATTCACCCCTCCACTTT; CDR3aa: CASTVGTGNSPLHF
j_gene: TRBJ1-1; d_gene: TRBD1; abundance: .; v_gene: TRBV28; CDR3nt: TGTGCCAGCAGTCCCCCCGGGACAGGGATGAGGACTGAAGCTTTCTTT; CDR3aa: CASSPPGTGMRTEAFF
j_gene: TRBJ2-3; d_gene: TRBD2; abundance: .; v_gene: TRBV6-1; CDR3nt: TGTGCCAGCAGTGAACCTCATTGGGGCGGGAGGTCGTCAGATACGCAGTATTTT; CDR3aa: CASSEPHWGGRSSDTQYF
j_gene: TRBJ1-3; d_gene: .; abundance: .; v_gene: TRBV9; CDR3nt: TGTGCCAGCAGCGTAGGGCCTGACAGGGGAAACACCATATATTTT; CDR3aa: CASSVGPDRGNTIYF
j_gene: TRBJ2-7; d_gene: TRBD2; abundance: .; v_gene: TRBV14; CDR3nt: TGTGCCAGCAGCCAAGATACTAGCGGGATCTACGAGCAGTACTTC; CDR3aa: CASSQDTSGIYEQYF
j_gene: TRBJ2-7; d_gene: .; abundance: .; v_gene: TRBV12-3/TRBV12-4; CDR3nt: TGTGCCAGCAGCCGCAGCTCCTACGAGCAGTACTTC; CDR3aa: CASSRSSYEQYF
j_gene: TRBJ2-7; d_gene: .; abundance: .; v_gene: TRBV30; CDR3nt: TGTGCCTGGCCGGTCGGTATCCCGGCCTATGGAGTGTTGTACGAGCAGTACTTC; CDR3aa: CAWPVGIPAYGVLYEQYF
j_gene: TRBJ2-2; d_gene: TRBD2; abundance: .; v_gene: TRBV27; CDR3nt: TGTGCCAGTGGGGAGTATGCTAGCGGCACCGGGGAGCTGTTTTTT; CDR3aa: CASGEYASGTGELFF
j_gene: TRBJ1-1; d_gene: .; abundance: once; v_gene: TRBV19; CDR3nt: TGTGCCAGTAGTAACTACAGGTTTCCTGAAGCTTTCTTT; CDR3aa: CASSNYRFPEAFF
j_gene: TRBJ2-3; d_gene: TRBD2; abundance: .; v_gene: TRBV9; CDR3nt: TGTGCCAGCAGCGCCGTTAGCGGGAGGGCAGATACGCAGTATTTT; CDR3aa: CASSAVSGRADTQYF
j_gene: TRBJ1-2; d_gene: .; abundance: .; v_gene: TRBV4-1; CDR3nt: TGCGCCAGCAGCCAAGATGAGGCAGAAAGTTACTATGGCTACACCTTC; CDR3aa: CASSQDEAESYYGYTF
j_gene: TRBJ2-7; d_gene: TRBD2; abundance: .; v_gene: TRBV10-2; CDR3nt: TGCGCCAGCGCCGGGACTAGCGGCTCCTACGAGCAGTACTTC; CDR3aa: CASAGTSGSYEQYF
j_gene: TRBJ2-3; d_gene: .; abundance: .; v_gene: TRBV28; CDR3nt: TGTGCCAGCAGGATCGAGGATACGCAGTATTTT; CDR3aa: CASRIEDTQYF
j_gene: TRBJ2-2; d_gene: .; abundance: few; v_gene: TRBV15; CDR3nt: TGTGCCACCAGCAGAGGAGGAGGCACGAACACCGGGGAGCTGTTTTTT; CDR3aa: CATSRGGGTNTGELFF
j_gene: TRBJ1-2; d_gene: TRBD1; abundance: .; v_gene: TRBV27; CDR3nt: TGTGCCAGCAGTTTAGGGACAGGGGGACTAACTAACTATGGCTACACCTTC; CDR3aa: CASSLGTGGLTNYGYTF
j_gene: TRBJ1-6; d_gene: .; abundance: .; v_gene: TRBV6-5; CDR3nt: TGTGCCTCAATGCGGGGGGCAGGGTCACCCCTCCACTTT; CDR3aa: CASMRGAGSPLHF
j_gene: TRBJ1-4; d_gene: TRBD1; abundance: .; v_gene: TRBV6-5; CDR3nt: TGTGCCAGCAGTTACTCAACAGGGGAGCGGGAAAAACTGTTTTTT; CDR3aa: CASSYSTGEREKLFF
j_gene: TRBJ2-1; d_gene: TRBD2; abundance: .; v_gene: TRBV6-4; CDR3nt: TGTGCCAGCAGTCTCGCGGGAGGGGGTAATGAGCAGTTCTTC; CDR3aa: CASSLAGGGNEQFF
j_gene: TRBJ1-3; d_gene: .; abundance: .; v_gene: TRBV30; CDR3nt: TGTGCCTGGAGTGTTACCGGGGGTTACTCTGGAAACACCATATATTTT; CDR3aa: CAWSVTGGYSGNTIYF
j_gene: TRBJ2-3; d_gene: TRBD2; abundance: .; v_gene: TRBV4-3; CDR3nt: TGCGCCAGCAGCAGCGGGAGAAACACAGATACGCAGTATTTT; CDR3aa: CASSSGRNTDTQYF
j_gene: TRBJ2-2; d_gene: TRBD2; abundance: few; v_gene: TRBV5-1; CDR3nt: TGCGCCAGTAGGACTAGCGGGGCGACCACCGGGGAGCTGTTTTTT; CDR3aa: CASRTSGATTGELFF
j_gene: TRBJ2-1; d_gene: TRBD1; abundance: .; v_gene: TRBV18; CDR3nt: TGTGCCAGCTCACCCGGGACAGGGGCAGTTGGGGAGCAGTTCTTC; CDR3aa: CASSPGTGAVGEQFF
j_gene: TRBJ1-5; d_gene: .; abundance: .; v_gene: TRBV2; CDR3nt: TGTGCCAGCAGCGACTGGGTAGGAACGGCGCGAGGGGGTCCCCAGCATTTT; CDR3aa: CASSDWVGTARGGPQHF
j_gene: TRBJ2-1; d_gene: TRBD2; abundance: many; v_gene: TRBV2; CDR3nt: TGTGCCAGCGGTACTAGCGGGAGGAATGAGCAGTTCTTC; CDR3aa: CASGTSGRNEQFF
j_gene: TRBJ1-1; d_gene: .; abundance: .; v_gene: TRBV28; CDR3nt: TGTGCCAGCAGAGACTACGCGGGGCAGGGGAACACTGAAGCTTTCTTT; CDR3aa: CASRDYAGQGNTEAFF
j_gene: TRBJ2-7; d_gene: TRBD1; abundance: .; v_gene: TRBV12-3/TRBV12-4; CDR3nt: TGTGCCAGCAGTATGACAGGGGATCACGAGCAGTACTTC; CDR3aa: CASSMTGDHEQYF
j_gene: TRBJ2-1; d_gene: TRBD2; abundance: .; v_gene: TRBV29-1; CDR3nt: TGCAGCGTTGGGCTAGCGGGAGACGATACGTTCTTC; CDR3aa: CSVGLAGDDTFF
j_gene: TRBJ2-7; d_gene: TRBD1; abundance: .; v_gene: TRBV3-1/TRBV3-2; CDR3nt: TGTGCCAGCAGCCCCCGCCGACAGGGGGCCTACGAGCAGTACTTC; CDR3aa: CASSPRRQGAYEQYF
j_gene: TRBJ1-1; d_gene: TRBD1; abundance: many; v_gene: TRBV6-1; CDR3nt: TGTGCCAGCAGTGAAGTCCAGGGGGCGGAAGCTTTCTTT; CDR3aa: CASSEVQGAEAFF
j_gene: TRBJ2-2; d_gene: TRBD2; abundance: .; v_gene: TRBV14; CDR3nt: TGTGCCAGCAGCCGGTTTAGCGGGAGAAACACCGGGGAGCTGTTTTTT; CDR3aa: CASSRFSGRNTGELFF